This is a list of T cell receptor beta chains from one sample in a study of blood T cell repertoires in COVID-19. The method was immunoSEQ multiplex PCR; TCRdb's version includes in-frame clones alone and lacks a portion of them. The sample records approximately 190,000 clones, roughly nine tenths being singletons. The sample consisted of PBMCs or T cells enriched from blood (not recorded which). These receptors were collected from a woman aged 40 to 50 in a cohort exposed to, infected with or recovered from COVID-19 (not recorded which). CDR3s include the opening cysteine and the closing phenylalanine or tryptophan.

V,J,CDR3
TRBV9,TRBJ2-3,CASSVVASGMSTDTQYF
TRBV27,TRBJ2-3,CASSSPVGRGTDTQYF
TRBV5-8,TRBJ2-7,CASSLSRGEQYF
TRBV28,TRBJ2-2,CASSSETETNTGELFF
TRBV4-2,TRBJ1-3,CASSLGADSGNTIYF
TRBV30,TRBJ1-5,CAWSPHSYSNQPQHF
TRBV4-2,TRBJ2-7,CASSPRDSSYEQYF
TRBV27,TRBJ2-4,CASSLGQGAGNIQYF
TRBV5-8,TRBJ1-5,CASSLGQGVNNQPQHF
TRBV5-5,TRBJ2-7,CASSPGHYYEQYF
TRBV9,TRBJ2-7,CASSVAPNGERISYEQYF
TRBV7-9,TRBJ1-1,CASSLGRANTEAFF
TRBV19,TRBJ2-5,CASSIMGQGSETQYF
TRBV5-4,TRBJ1-1,CASSLLAGTEAFF
TRBV11-3,TRBJ1-2,CASSRSTDPFYGYTF
TRBV11-2,TRBJ1-6,CASSLGRVATYNSPLHF
TRBV28,TRBJ2-1,CASSSRQGGLLEQFF
TRBV6-5,TRBJ1-2,CASSSTGKGYGYTF
TRBV3-1/TRBV3-2,TRBJ2-7,CASSQPGDYYEQYF
TRBV7-9,TRBJ1-1,CASSLGGGPEAFF
TRBV9,TRBJ2-7,CASSVVGGDGYEQYF
TRBV2,TRBJ2-2,CAISPGGETGELFF
TRBV28,TRBJ1-5,CASSVYSNQPQHF
TRBV27,TRBJ2-1,CASSFLAGGEQFF
TRBV13,TRBJ1-1,CASRGQMNTEAFF
TRBV5-4,TRBJ1-1,CASSSSNEAFF
TRBV13,TRBJ1-1,CASSLGLESQAFF
TRBV4-2,TRBJ2-7,CASSQGPQGELYEQYF
TRBV19,TRBJ1-1,CASSIGDMNTEAFF
TRBV6-5,TRBJ2-4,CASSAGAGQYF
TRBV11-2,TRBJ2-3,CASSFWGGASTDTQYF
TRBV4-1,TRBJ2-7,CASSQAYSFRSYEQYF
TRBV5-4,TRBJ2-7,CASSRGSEGAPYF
TRBV10-3,TRBJ2-2,CAIGTGVTNTGELFF
TRBV6-5,TRBJ2-5,CASCPREGVVGAQYF
TRBV19,TRBJ2-2,CASSLPPDRGSTGELFF
TRBV11-2,TRBJ2-1,CASSFGGGGWDEQFF
TRBV27,TRBJ2-2,CASSLLSSGGATGELFF
TRBV6-2/TRBV6-3,TRBJ1-1,CASSTSRELIEAFF
TRBV3-1/TRBV3-2,TRBJ1-4,CASSQGQTTNEKLFF
TRBV5-6,TRBJ1-2,CASSHGTGHYGYTF